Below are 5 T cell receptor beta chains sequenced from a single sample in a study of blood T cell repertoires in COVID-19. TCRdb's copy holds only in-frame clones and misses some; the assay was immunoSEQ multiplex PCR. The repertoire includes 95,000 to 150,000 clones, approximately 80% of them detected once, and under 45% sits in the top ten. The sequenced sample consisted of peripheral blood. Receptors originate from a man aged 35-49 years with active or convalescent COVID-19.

The CDR3 loop reads CASSVEDRGGTDTQYF. The CDR3 region has the DNA TGTGCCAGCAGCGTAGAGGACCGGGGAGGGACAGATACGCAGTATTTT. V gene TRBV9 combines with J gene TRBJ2-3; 7 positions agree with TRBD2. V shed 0 bases and J 3 bases; nucleotides not matched to a gene: 7. CDR3 size: 16 residues. Per germline, CDR1 SGDLS and CDR2 YYNGEE.

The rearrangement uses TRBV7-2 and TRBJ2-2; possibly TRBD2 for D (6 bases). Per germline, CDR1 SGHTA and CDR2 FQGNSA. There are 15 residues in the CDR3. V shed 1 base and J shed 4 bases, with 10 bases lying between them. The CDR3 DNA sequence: TGTGCCAGCAGCTTAGGGCAGGGACTCACCGGGGAGCTGTTTTTT. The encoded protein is CASSLGQGLTGELFF.

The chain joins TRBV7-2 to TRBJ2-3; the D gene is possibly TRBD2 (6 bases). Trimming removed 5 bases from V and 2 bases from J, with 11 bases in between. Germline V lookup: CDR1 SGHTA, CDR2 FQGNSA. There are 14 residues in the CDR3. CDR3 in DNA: TGTGCCAGCAGCCGGACTATTTCCACAGATACGCAGTATTTT. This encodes CASSRTISTDTQYF.

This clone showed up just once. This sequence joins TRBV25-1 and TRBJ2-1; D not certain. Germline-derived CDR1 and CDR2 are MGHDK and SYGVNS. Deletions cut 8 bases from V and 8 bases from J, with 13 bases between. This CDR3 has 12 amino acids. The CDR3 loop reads CASGNAVYEQFF. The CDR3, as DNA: TGTGCCAGCGGCAATGCGGTCTATGAGCAGTTCTTC.

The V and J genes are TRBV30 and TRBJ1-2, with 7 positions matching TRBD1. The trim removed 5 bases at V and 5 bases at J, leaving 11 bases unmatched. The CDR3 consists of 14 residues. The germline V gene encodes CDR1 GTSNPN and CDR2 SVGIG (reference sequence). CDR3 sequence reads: CAWGRTLQGYGYTF. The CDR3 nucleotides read TGTGCCTGGGGAAGGACATTACAGGGGTATGGCTACACCTTC.